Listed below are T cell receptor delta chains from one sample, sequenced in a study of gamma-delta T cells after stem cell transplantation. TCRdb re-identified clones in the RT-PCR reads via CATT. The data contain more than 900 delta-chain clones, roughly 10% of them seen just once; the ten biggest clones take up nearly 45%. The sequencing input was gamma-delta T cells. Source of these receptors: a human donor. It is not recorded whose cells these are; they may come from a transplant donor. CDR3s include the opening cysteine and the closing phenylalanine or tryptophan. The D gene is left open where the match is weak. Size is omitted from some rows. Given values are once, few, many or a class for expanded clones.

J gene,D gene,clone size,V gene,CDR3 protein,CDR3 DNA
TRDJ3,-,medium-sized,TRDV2,CACDTASHWDILKAWDTRQMFF,TGTGCCTGTGACACCGCGTCCCACTGGGACATCTTAAAGGCCTGGGACACCCGACAGATGTTTTTC
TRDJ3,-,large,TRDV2,CACDTVRGTESWDTRQMFF,TGTGCCTGTGACACCGTTAGAGGTACTGAGTCCTGGGACACCCGACAGATGTTTTTC
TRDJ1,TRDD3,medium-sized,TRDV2,CACDVLTGGPDKLIF,TGTGCCTGTGACGTACTGACTGGGGGACCTGATAAACTCATCTTT
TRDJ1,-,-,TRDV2,CACDAVGRFVTWGLYNLIF,TGTGCCTGTGACGCCGTGGGGCGTTTTGTGACTTGGGGACTCTATAACCTCATCTTT
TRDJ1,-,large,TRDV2,CACDSFGPSTGLETDKLIF,TGTGCCTGTGACTCGTTTGGTCCCTCGACGGGGTTAGAGACCGATAAACTCATCTTT
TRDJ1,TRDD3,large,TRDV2,CACDSILGDTSAADKLIF,TGTGCCTGTGACTCCATACTGGGGGATACGAGTGCGGCAGATAAACTCATCTTT
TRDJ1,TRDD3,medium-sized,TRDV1,CALGESYRYWGTDFKGTDKLIF,TGTGCTCTTGGGGAATCCTACCGTTACTGGGGGACCGACTTTAAGGGAACCGATAAACTCATCTTT
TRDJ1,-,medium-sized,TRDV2,CACDSRVGRTDKLIF,TGTGCCTGTGACTCCCGAGTAGGGAGGACCGATAAACTCATCTTT
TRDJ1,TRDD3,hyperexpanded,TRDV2,CACDTAEGDTYTDKLIF,TGTGCCTGTGACACCGCCGAGGGGGATACCTACACCGATAAACTCATCTTT
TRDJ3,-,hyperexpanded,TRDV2,CACDTGGMYSWDTRQMFF,TGTGCCTGTGACACCGGAGGGATGTACTCCTGGGACACCCGACAGATGTTTTTC
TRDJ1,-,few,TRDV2,CACDTRARERGKLIF,TGTGCCTGTGACACCAGGGCACGCGAAAGGGGTAAACTCATCTTT
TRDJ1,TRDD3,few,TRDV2,CACDTVSLGDRCPTDNLIF,TGTGCCTGTGACACCGTTTCCTTGGGGGATCGATGCCCCACCGATAACCTCATCTTT
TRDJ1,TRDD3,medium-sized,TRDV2,CACDPLALLGDTRGDTDKLIF,TGTGCCTGTGACCCACTGGCCCTTTTGGGGGATACGCGGGGGGATACCGATAAACTCATCTTT
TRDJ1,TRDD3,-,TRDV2,CACAVLTGGPDKLIF,TGTGCCTGTGCCGTACTGACTGGGGGACCTGATAAACTCATCTTT
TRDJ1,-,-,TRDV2,CACDTSTRRGARRGDKLIF,TGTGCCTGTGACACCAGCACTAGACGGGGGGCCAGGAGGGGCGATAAACTCATCTTT
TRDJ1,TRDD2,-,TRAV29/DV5,CAASASRAFLQHGVLYTDKLIF,TGTGCAGCAAGCGCGTCCCGCGCCTTCCTACAGCATGGGGTACTATACACCGATAAACTCATCTTT
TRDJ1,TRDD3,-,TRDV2,CACDPLLGDTTYKLIF,TGTGCCTGTGACCCATTACTGGGGGATACGACCTATAAACTCATCTTT
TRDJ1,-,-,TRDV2,CACEPMTTTGIITDKLIF,TGTGCCTGTGAACCTATGACCACTACAGGGATCATCACCGATAAACTCATCTTT
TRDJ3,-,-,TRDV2,CACDTGGMYSWYTRQMFF,TGTGCCTGTGACACCGGCGGGATGTACTCCTGGTACACCCGACAGATGTTTTTC
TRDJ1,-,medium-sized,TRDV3,CAFRVELGLKGDKLIF,TGTGCCTTTAGAGTGGAGCTGGGCCTAAAGGGCGATAAACTCATCTTT
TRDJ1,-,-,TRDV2,CACDSGVQYTDKLIF,TGTGCCTGTGACTCGGGGGTTCAGTACACCGATAAACTCATCTTT
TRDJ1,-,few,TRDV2,CACDTLQLQVVSYTDNLIF,TGTGCCTGTGACACTCTCCAACTCCAGGTGGTCTCGTACACCGATAACCTCATCTTT
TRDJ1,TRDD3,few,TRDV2,CACEGIPNKGTDKLIF,TGTGCCTGTGAGGGGATACCCAACAAGGGGACCGATAAACTCATCTTT
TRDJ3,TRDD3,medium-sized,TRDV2,CACDTVLGDSSWDTRQMFF,TGTGCCTGTGACACCGTACTGGGGGATAGCTCCTGGGACACCCGACAGATGTTTTTC
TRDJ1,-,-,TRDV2,CACDTVGGPLSYTDKLIF,TGTGCCTGTGACACCGTGGGAGGCCCCCTTTCGTACACCGATAAACTCATCTTT
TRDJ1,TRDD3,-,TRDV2,CACDRLGDCDKLIF,TGTGCCTGTGACCGACTGGGGGATTGCGATAAACTCATCTTT
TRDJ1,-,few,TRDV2,CACDAWGSSGDKLIF,TGTGCCTGTGACGCATGGGGGTCCTCTGGGGATAAACTCATCTTT
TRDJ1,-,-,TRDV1,CALGELSLPPRHSLWGDDKLIF,TGTGCTCTTGGGGAACTCTCCCTTCCGCCGCGGCATTCCCTCTGGGGTGACGATAAACTCATCTTT
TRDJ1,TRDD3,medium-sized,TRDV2,CACDPVLGALLSPDKLIF,TGTGCCTGTGACCCCGTACTGGGGGCCCTACTTAGTCCCGATAAACTCATCTTT
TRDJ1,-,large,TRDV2,CACDTVGGPRSYTDKLIF,TGTGCCTGTGACACCGTGGGAGGACCCCGTTCGTACACCGATAAACTCATCTTT
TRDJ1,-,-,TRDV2,CACDPMPTTVISTDQLIF,TGTGCCTGTGATCCTATGCCCACTACAGTGATCAGCACCGATCAACTCATATTT